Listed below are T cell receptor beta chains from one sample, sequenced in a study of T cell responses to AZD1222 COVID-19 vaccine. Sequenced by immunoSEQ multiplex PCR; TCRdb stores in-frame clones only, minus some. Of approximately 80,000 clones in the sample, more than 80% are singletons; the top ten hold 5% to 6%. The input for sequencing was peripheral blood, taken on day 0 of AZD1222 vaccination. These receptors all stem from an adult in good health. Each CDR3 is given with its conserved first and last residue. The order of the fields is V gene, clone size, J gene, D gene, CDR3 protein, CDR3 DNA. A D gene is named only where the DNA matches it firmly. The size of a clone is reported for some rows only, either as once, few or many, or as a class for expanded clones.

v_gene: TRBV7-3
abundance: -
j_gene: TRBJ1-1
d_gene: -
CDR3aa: CASSLGGEGTEAFF
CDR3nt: TGTGCCAGCAGCTTGGGAGGGGAAGGAACTGAAGCTTTCTTT

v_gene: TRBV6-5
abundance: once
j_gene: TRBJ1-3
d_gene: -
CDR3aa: CATRDGIRSGNTIYF
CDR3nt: TGTGCCACCCGGGACGGCATCCGATCTGGAAACACCATATATTTT

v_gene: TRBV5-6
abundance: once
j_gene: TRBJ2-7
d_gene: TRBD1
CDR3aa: CASGNRGPSVSEQYF
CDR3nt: TGTGCCAGCGGGAACAGGGGACCCTCGGTTTCCGAGCAGTACTTC

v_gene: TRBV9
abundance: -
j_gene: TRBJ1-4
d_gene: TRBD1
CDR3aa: CASSDGQGSNEKLFF
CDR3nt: TGTGCCAGCAGCGATGGACAGGGATCTAATGAAAAACTGTTTTTT

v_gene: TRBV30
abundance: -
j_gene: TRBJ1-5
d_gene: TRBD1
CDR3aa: CAWSVGTGLHQPQHF
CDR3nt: TGTGCCTGGAGTGTTGGGACAGGCCTTCATCAGCCCCAGCATTTT

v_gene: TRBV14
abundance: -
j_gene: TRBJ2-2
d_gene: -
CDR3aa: CASSQGFVFEGLGTGELFF
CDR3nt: TGTGCCAGCAGCCAAGGATTTGTATTTGAGGGGCTCGGCACCGGGGAGCTGTTTTTT

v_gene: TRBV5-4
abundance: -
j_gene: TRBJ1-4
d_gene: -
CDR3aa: CASSLEGGTNEKLFF
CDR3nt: TGTGCCAGCAGCTTGGAAGGTGGGACTAATGAAAAACTGTTTTTT

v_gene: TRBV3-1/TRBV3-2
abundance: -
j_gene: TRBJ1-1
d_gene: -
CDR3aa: CASSQVVWSGGNTEAFF
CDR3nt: TGTGCCAGCAGCCAAGTAGTATGGTCGGGGGGCAACACTGAAGCTTTCTTT

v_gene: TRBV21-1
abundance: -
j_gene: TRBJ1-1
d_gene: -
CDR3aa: CASSKVTTRQGTEAFF
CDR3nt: TGTGCCAGCAGCAAAGTTACAACTAGACAGGGGACTGAAGCTTTCTTT

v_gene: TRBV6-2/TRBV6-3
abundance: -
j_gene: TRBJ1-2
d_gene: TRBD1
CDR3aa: CASSYTGGAVGYTF
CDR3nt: TGTGCCAGCAGTTACACAGGGGGCGCGGTAGGCTACACCTTC

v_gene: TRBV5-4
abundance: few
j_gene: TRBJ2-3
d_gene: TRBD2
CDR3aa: CASRSAPGGGRTDTQYF
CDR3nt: TGTGCCAGCAGATCCGCCCCGGGGGGAGGTCGCACAGATACGCAGTATTTT

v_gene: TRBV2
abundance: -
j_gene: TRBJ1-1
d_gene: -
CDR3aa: CASSRQSNTEAFF
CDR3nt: TGTGCCAGCAGTCGACAGTCGAACACTGAAGCTTTCTTT

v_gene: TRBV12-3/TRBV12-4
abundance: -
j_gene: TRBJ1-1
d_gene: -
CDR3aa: CASSSTDFTEAFF
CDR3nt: TGTGCCAGCAGTTCAACAGATTTCACTGAAGCTTTCTTT

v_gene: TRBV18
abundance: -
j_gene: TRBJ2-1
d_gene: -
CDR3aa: CASSTYRVNRNEQFF
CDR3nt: TGTGCCAGCTCAACATACAGGGTAAATCGGAATGAGCAGTTCTTC

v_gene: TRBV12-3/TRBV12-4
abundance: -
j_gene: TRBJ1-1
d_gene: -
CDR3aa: CASRPLNTEAFF
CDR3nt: TGTGCCAGCAGACCGTTGAACACTGAAGCTTTCTTT

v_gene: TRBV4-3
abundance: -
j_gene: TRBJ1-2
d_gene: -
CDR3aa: CASSQRMEQPYGYTF
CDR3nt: TGCGCCAGCAGCCAGCGGATGGAACAGCCCTATGGCTACACCTTC

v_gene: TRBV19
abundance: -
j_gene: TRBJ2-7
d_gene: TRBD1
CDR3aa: CASSTSTGGEQYF
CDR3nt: TGTGCCAGTAGTACTTCCACAGGGGGGGAGCAGTACTTC

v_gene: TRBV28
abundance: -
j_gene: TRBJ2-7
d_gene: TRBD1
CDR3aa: CASRIQGTPYEQYF
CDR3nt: TGTGCCAGCAGAATACAGGGGACCCCCTACGAGCAGTACTTC

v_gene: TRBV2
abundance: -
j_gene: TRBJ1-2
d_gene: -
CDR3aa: CASRASRGDGYTF
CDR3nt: TGTGCCAGCAGGGCGAGCAGGGGCGACGGCTACACCTTC

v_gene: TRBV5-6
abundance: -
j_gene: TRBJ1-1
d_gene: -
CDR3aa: CASFLRGHGGTEAFF
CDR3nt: TGTGCCAGCTTCCTCCGGGGACACGGGGGTACTGAAGCTTTCTTT

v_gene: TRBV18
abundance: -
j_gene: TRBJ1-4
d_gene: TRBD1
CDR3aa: CASSPPETGGLLTNEKLFF
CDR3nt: TGTGCCAGCTCACCCCCGGAAACAGGGGGATTGTTAACTAATGAAAAACTGTTTTTT

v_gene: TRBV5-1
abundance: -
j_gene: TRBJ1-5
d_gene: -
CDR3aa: CASSLGPQGGNQPQHF
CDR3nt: TGCGCCAGCAGCTTGGGTCCCCAGGGCGGTAATCAGCCCCAGCATTTT

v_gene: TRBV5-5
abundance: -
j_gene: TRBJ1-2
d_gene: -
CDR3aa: CASSPFSFGGGNYGYTF
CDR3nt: TGTGCCAGCAGCCCATTCTCCTTCGGGGGGGGAAACTATGGCTACACCTTC

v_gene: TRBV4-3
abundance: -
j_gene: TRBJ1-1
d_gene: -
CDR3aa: CASSQEGRGNTEAFF
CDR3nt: TGCGCCAGCAGCCAAGAAGGCAGGGGGAACACTGAAGCTTTCTTT

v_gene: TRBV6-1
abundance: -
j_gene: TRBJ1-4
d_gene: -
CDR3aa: CASSEGGLHNEKLFF
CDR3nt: TGTGCCAGCAGTGAAGGGGGACTCCACAATGAAAAACTGTTTTTT

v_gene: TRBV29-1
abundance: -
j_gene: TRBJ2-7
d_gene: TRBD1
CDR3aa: CSATTGPEQYF
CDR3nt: TGCAGCGCCACGACAGGGCCCGAGCAGTACTTC

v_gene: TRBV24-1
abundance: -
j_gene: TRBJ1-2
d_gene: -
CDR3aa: CATSDLSGRVDGYTF
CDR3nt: TGTGCCACCAGTGATTTGTCGGGTAGGGTGGATGGCTACACCTTC

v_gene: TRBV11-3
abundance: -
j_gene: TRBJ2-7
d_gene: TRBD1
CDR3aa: CASSFRRDRGRLAVGEQYF
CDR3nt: TGTGCCAGCAGTTTCCGCCGGGACAGGGGGCGCCTAGCCGTCGGCGAGCAGTACTTC

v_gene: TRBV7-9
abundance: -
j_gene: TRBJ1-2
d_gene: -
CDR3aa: CASSPPGPYGYTF
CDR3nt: TGTGCCAGCAGCCCACCGGGTCCCTATGGCTACACCTTC

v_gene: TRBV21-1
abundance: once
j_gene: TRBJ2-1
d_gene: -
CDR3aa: CASSSTWDRDPYNEQFF
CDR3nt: TGTGCCAGCAGCTCAACGTGGGACAGGGATCCCTACAATGAGCAGTTCTTC

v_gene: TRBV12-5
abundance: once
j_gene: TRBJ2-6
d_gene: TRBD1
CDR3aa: CASGPGQGDSGANVLTF
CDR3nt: TGTGCTAGTGGGCCGGGACAGGGCGACTCTGGGGCCAACGTCCTGACTTTC

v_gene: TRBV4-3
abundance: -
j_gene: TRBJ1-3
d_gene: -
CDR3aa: CASSPYRDSGNTIYF
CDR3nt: TGCGCCAGCAGCCCGTATAGAGACTCTGGAAACACCATATATTTT

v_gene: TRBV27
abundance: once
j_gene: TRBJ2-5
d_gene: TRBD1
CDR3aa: CASSSWGQGETQYF
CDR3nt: TGTGCCAGCAGTTCCTGGGGACAGGGAGAGACCCAGTACTTC

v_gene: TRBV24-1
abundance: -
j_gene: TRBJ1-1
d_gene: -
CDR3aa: CAIRSGQANTEAFF
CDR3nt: TGTGCCATACGCTCGGGACAAGCTAACACTGAAGCTTTCTTT

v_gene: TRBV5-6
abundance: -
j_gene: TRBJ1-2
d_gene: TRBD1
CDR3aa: CASSLGTGEGYGYTF
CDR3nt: TGTGCCAGCAGCTTGGGGACAGGGGAAGGCTATGGCTACACCTTC

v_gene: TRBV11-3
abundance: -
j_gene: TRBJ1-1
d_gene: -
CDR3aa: CASSLALSVLNTEAFF
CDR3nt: TGTGCCAGCAGCTTAGCCTTGTCCGTTTTGAACACTGAAGCTTTCTTT

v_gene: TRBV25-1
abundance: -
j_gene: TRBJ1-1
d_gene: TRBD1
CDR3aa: CASSVFFAEDRDTEAFF
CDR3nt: TGTGCCAGCAGTGTTTTTTTTGCCGAGGACAGGGACACTGAAGCTTTCTTT

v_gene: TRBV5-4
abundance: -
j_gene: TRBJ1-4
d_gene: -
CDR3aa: CASSLGDGAEKLFF
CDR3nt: TGTGCCAGCAGCTTGGGGGACGGGGCTGAAAAACTGTTTTTT

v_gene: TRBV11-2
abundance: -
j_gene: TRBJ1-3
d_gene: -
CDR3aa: CASSPFGSGNTIYF
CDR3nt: TGTGCCAGCAGCCCCTTCGGCTCTGGAAACACCATATATTTT

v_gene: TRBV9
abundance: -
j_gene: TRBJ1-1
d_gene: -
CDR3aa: CASSVSVVGGEAFF
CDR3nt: TGTGCCAGCAGCGTCTCGGTTGTCGGCGGTGAAGCTTTCTTT

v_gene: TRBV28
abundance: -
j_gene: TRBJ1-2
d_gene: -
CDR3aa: CASSFASGYTF
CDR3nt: TGTGCCAGCAGTTTCGCGAGTGGCTACACCTTC

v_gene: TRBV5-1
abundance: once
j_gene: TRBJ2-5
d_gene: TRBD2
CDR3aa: CASSSSNMDVGRGQYF
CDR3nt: TGCGCCAGCAGCTCCTCGAACATGGACGTAGGGAGGGGCCAGTACTTC

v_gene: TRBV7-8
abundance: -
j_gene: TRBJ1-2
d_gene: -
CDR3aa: CASSAAGGTSYGYTF
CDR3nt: TGTGCCAGCAGCGCCGCGGGGGGGACCTCCTATGGCTACACCTTC

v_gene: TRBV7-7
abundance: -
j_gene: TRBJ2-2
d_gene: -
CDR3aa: CASSLDGTPSGELFF
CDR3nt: TGTGCTAGCAGCTTAGATGGGACTCCATCCGGGGAGCTGTTTTTT

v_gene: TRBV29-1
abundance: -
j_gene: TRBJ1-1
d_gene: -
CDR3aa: CSVAGRTEAFF
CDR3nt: TGCAGCGTAGCGGGGCGCACTGAAGCTTTCTTT

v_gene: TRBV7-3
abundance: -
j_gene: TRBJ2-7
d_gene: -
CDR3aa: CASSLSGRGVDEQYF
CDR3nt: TGTGCCAGCAGCTTATCAGGCAGGGGGGTGGACGAGCAGTACTTC

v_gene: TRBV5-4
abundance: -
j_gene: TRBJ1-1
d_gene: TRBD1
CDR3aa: CASNRGTEAFF
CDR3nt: TGTGCCAGCAACAGGGGGACTGAAGCTTTCTTT

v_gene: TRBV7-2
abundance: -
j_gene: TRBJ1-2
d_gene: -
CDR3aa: CASSPGQTLRYGYTF
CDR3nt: TGTGCCAGCAGCCCCGGACAGACACTACGGTATGGCTACACCTTC

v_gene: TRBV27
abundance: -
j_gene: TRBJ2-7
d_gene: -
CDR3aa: CASSLRRGSYEQYF
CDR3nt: TGTGCCAGCAGTTTACGACGGGGATCCTACGAGCAGTACTTC